A selection of T cell receptor beta chains follows, all from one sample in a study of PD-1 blockade in mismatch repair-deficient tumors. Some clones are missing from TCRdb's copy, which holds only in-frame ones; the method was immunoSEQ multiplex PCR. The table lists tens of thousands of clones, roughly 85% of them singletons. Sequencing was performed on peripheral blood, taken roughly 76 weeks after starting pembrolizumab. The receptors shown here come from an adult with mismatch repair-deficient cancer. CDR3s include the opening cysteine and the closing phenylalanine or tryptophan. The D gene is left open where the match is weak. Where a row states a size, it is once, few, many or the class of an expanded clone; other rows omit it.

D: -; size: -; V: TRBV6-5; J: TRBJ1-2; CDR3: CASSFQGGGYGYTF; DNA: TGTGCCAGCAGTTTTCAGGGCGGAGGGTATGGCTACACCTTC
D: -; size: -; V: TRBV25-1; J: TRBJ1-2; CDR3: CASSTGSGGYTF; DNA: TGTGCCAGCAGTACAGGGTCTGGCGGCTACACCTTC
D: TRBD1; size: -; V: TRBV14; J: TRBJ2-3; CDR3: CASSQWGQGSDTQYF; DNA: TGTGCCAGCAGCCAATGGGGACAGGGCTCAGATACGCAGTATTTT
D: -; size: -; V: TRBV5-4; J: TRBJ2-3; CDR3: CASSLSFDTQYF; DNA: TGTGCCAGCAGCTTATCCTTTGATACGCAGTATTTT
D: TRBD1; size: -; V: TRBV25-1; J: TRBJ1-1; CDR3: CASSWTGLDTEAFF; DNA: TGTGCCAGCAGTTGGACAGGCTTGGACACTGAAGCTTTCTTT
D: TRBD1; size: -; V: TRBV25-1; J: TRBJ1-5; CDR3: CASSPGQGQAGNQPQHF; DNA: TGTGCCAGCAGTCCTGGACAGGGCCAGGCTGGCAATCAGCCCCAGCATTTT
D: TRBD1; size: -; V: TRBV29-1; J: TRBJ2-1; CDR3: CSVHLTGWDNEGQFF; DNA: TGCAGCGTTCATTTGACAGGGTGGGACAATGAAGGGCAGTTCTTC
D: -; size: -; V: TRBV11-3; J: TRBJ2-3; CDR3: CASSLDPGADTQYF; DNA: TGTGCCAGCAGCTTAGATCCGGGAGCGGATACGCAGTATTTT
D: -; size: -; V: TRBV4-2; J: TRBJ2-1; CDR3: CASSQDGVGVFF; DNA: TGTGCCAGCAGCCAAGATGGGGTAGGTGTATTCTTC
D: TRBD1; size: -; V: TRBV10-3; J: TRBJ2-6; CDR3: CAISPGQGYSGANVLTF; DNA: TGTGCCATCAGTCCGGGACAGGGCTACTCTGGGGCCAACGTCCTGACTTTC
D: TRBD2; size: -; V: TRBV7-9; J: TRBJ2-3; CDR3: CASSFPTSGPYTDTQYF; DNA: TGTGCCAGCAGCTTCCCGACTAGCGGGCCCTACACAGATACGCAGTATTTT
D: TRBD2; size: -; V: TRBV4-1; J: TRBJ2-1; CDR3: CASSQRTSSYNEQFF; DNA: TGCGCCAGCAGCCAGAGGACTAGCTCCTACAATGAGCAGTTCTTC
D: TRBD1; size: -; V: TRBV6-1; J: TRBJ1-2; CDR3: CASSRQGGTNYGYTF; DNA: TGTGCCAGCAGCCGACAGGGTGGGACTAACTATGGCTACACCTTC
D: TRBD1; size: -; V: TRBV5-4; J: TRBJ1-1; CDR3: CASSTDRGNTEAFF; DNA: TGTGCCAGCAGCACGGACAGGGGGAACACTGAAGCTTTCTTT
D: -; size: -; V: TRBV19; J: TRBJ1-1; CDR3: CASRGTTEAFF; DNA: TGTGCCAGTAGGGGGACCACTGAAGCTTTCTTT
D: -; size: -; V: TRBV5-4; J: TRBJ2-2; CDR3: CASSPFTGELFF; DNA: TGTGCCAGCAGTCCTTTCACCGGGGAGCTGTTTTTT
D: -; size: -; V: TRBV9; J: TRBJ1-1; CDR3: CASSDREMNTEAFF; DNA: TGTGCCAGCAGCGACAGGGAAATGAACACTGAAGCTTTCTTT
D: -; size: -; V: TRBV4-3; J: TRBJ1-3; CDR3: CASSQVRGSGNTIYF; DNA: TGCGCCAGCAGCCAAGTGAGGGGTTCCGGAAACACCATATATTTT
D: -; size: -; V: TRBV5-1; J: TRBJ1-2; CDR3: CASSQQGQNYGYTF; DNA: TGCGCCAGCAGCCAGCAGGGGCAGAACTATGGCTACACCTTC
D: TRBD1; size: -; V: TRBV19; J: TRBJ1-5; CDR3: CASSIRGRNQPQHF; DNA: TGTGCCAGTAGTATCAGGGGGCGCAATCAGCCCCAGCATTTT
D: -; size: medium-sized; V: TRBV9; J: TRBJ1-2; CDR3: CASSYPGTDYTF; DNA: TGTGCCAGCAGCTACCCCGGGACGGACTACACCTTC
D: -; size: -; V: TRBV4-3; J: TRBJ2-7; CDR3: CASSQVGPGSSYEQYF; DNA: TGCGCCAGCAGCCAAGTCGGCCCGGGAAGCTCCTACGAGCAGTACTTC
D: -; size: -; V: TRBV5-6; J: TRBJ1-5; CDR3: CASSLGAGGNQPQHF; DNA: TGTGCCAGCAGCTTAGGGGCGGGTGGCAATCAGCCCCAGCATTTT
D: -; size: few; V: TRBV7-9; J: TRBJ2-7; CDR3: CASSPPGTESYEQYF; DNA: TGTGCCAGCAGCCCCCCCGGGACGGAGTCCTACGAGCAGTACTTC
D: TRBD1; size: -; V: TRBV27; J: TRBJ2-1; CDR3: CASSLGDRGARLSYNEQFF; DNA: TGTGCCAGCAGTTTAGGGGACAGGGGCGCTCGCCTCTCCTACAATGAGCAGTTCTTC
D: -; size: once; V: TRBV27; J: TRBJ2-7; CDR3: CASSPTSPYEQYF; DNA: TGTGCCAGCAGTCCTACATCCCCCTACGAGCAGTACTTC
D: -; size: -; V: TRBV5-1; J: TRBJ2-4; CDR3: CASSLEPVRLGNIQYF; DNA: TGCGCCAGCAGCTTGGAGCCAGTGAGGTTAGGGAACATTCAGTACTTC
D: -; size: -; V: TRBV6-1; J: TRBJ2-3; CDR3: CASSESIPPTDTQYF; DNA: TGTGCCAGCAGTGAATCGATTCCCCCGACAGATACGCAGTATTTT
D: -; size: -; V: TRBV15; J: TRBJ2-3; CDR3: CATSARRGREDTQYF; DNA: TGTGCCACCAGCGCCCGCCGGGGCAGGGAGGATACGCAGTATTTT
D: TRBD2; size: once; V: TRBV7-6; J: TRBJ2-7; CDR3: CASSLATSGTNPYEQYF; DNA: TGTGCCAGCAGCTTAGCGACTAGCGGGACGAACCCCTACGAGCAGTACTTC
D: -; size: few; V: TRBV30; J: TRBJ1-1; CDR3: CAWGGRDEAFF; DNA: TGTGCCTGGGGGGGACGGGATGAAGCTTTCTTT
D: -; size: -; V: TRBV10-3; J: TRBJ2-1; CDR3: CAISDSEGRGINEQFF; DNA: TGTGCCATCAGTGACTCCGAAGGGCGGGGAATCAATGAGCAGTTCTTC
D: TRBD2; size: -; V: TRBV7-6; J: TRBJ2-7; CDR3: CASSPRLAGGEQYF; DNA: TGTGCCAGCAGCCCTCGACTAGCCGGGGGCGAGCAGTACTTC
D: -; size: -; V: TRBV18; J: TRBJ2-4; CDR3: CASSPDRGFDIQYF; DNA: TGTGCCAGCTCACCAGATCGCGGGTTCGACATTCAGTACTTC
D: -; size: -; V: TRBV7-9; J: TRBJ2-7; CDR3: CASSPDVSAYEQYF; DNA: TGTGCCAGCAGTCCGGACGTTTCGGCCTACGAGCAGTACTTC
D: -; size: -; V: TRBV25-1; J: TRBJ2-5; CDR3: CASSHLGAQYQETQYF; DNA: TGTGCCAGCAGCCACCTAGGGGCGCAGTACCAAGAGACCCAGTACTTC
D: -; size: -; V: TRBV15; J: TRBJ2-1; CDR3: CATSRDRDNNEQFF; DNA: TGTGCCACCAGCAGAGATCGGGACAACAATGAGCAGTTCTTC